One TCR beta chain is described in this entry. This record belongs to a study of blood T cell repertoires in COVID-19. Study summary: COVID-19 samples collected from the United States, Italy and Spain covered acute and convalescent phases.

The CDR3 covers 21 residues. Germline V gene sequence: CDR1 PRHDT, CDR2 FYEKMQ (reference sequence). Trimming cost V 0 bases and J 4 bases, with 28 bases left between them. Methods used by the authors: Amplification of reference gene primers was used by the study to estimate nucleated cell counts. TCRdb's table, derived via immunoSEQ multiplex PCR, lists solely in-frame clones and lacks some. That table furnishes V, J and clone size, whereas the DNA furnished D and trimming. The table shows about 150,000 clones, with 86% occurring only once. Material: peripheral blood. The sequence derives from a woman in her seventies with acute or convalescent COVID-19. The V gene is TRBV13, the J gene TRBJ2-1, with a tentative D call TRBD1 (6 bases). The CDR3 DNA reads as TGTGCCAGCAGCTTAGGATGGACAGCGGACAATTACCACGACAATTACAATGAGCAGTTCTTC. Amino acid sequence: CASSLGWTADNYHDNYNEQFF. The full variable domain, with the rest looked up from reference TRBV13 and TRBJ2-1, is AAGVIQSPRHLIKEKRETATLKCYPIPRHDTVYWYQQGPGQDPQFLISFYEKMQSDKGSIPDRFSAQQFSDYHSELNMSSLELGDSALYFCASSLGWTADNYHDNYNEQFFGPGTRLTVL.